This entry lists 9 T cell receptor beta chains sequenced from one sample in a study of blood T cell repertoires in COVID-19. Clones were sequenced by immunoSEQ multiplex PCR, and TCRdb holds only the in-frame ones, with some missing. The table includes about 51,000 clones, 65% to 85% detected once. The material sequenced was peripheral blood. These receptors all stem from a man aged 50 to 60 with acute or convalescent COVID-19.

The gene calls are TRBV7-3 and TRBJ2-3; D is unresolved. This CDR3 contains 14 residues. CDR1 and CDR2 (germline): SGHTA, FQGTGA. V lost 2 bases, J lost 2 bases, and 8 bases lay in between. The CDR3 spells CASSLPGFTDTQYF. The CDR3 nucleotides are TGTGCCAGCAGCTTACCCGGTTTCACAGATACGCAGTATTTT.

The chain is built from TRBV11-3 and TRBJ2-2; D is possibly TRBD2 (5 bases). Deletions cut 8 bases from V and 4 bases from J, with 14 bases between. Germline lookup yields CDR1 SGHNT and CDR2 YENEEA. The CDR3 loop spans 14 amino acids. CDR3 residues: CASALGVTTGELFF. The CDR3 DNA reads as TGTGCCAGCGCCCTCGGGGTAACCACCGGGGAGCTGTTTTTT.

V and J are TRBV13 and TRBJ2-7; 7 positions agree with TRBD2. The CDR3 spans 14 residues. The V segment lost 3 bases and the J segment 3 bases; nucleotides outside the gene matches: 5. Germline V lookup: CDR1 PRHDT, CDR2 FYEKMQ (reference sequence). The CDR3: CASSLGPGGYEQYF. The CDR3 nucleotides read TGTGCCAGCAGCTTGGGACCGGGAGGCTACGAGCAGTACTTC.

CDR3 protein: CATSRDRGQGRDTQYF. The CDR3 nucleotides are TGTGCCACCAGCAGAGATAGGGGACAGGGAAGAGATACGCAGTATTTT. The chain employs TRBV15 and TRBJ2-3; TRBD1 matches 9 bases. The V gene end was trimmed by 0 bases and the J gene end by 5 bases; junction bases not matched to a gene: 6. The CDR3 extends over 16 amino acids. CDR1 is LNHNV and CDR2 is YYDKDF in the germline V gene (reference sequence).

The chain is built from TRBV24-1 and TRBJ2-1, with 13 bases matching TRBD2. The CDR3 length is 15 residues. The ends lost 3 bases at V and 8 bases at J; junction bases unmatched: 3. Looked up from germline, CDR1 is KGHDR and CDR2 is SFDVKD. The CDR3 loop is CATSDRTSGSDEQFF. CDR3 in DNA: TGTGCCACCAGTGATCGGACTAGCGGGAGTGATGAGCAGTTCTTC.

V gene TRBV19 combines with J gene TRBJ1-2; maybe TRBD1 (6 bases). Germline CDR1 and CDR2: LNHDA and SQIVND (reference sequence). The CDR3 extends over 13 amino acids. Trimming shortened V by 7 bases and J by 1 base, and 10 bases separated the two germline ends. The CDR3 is CASKDRLNYGYTF. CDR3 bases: TGTGCCAGTAAAGACAGGCTTAACTATGGCTACACCTTC.

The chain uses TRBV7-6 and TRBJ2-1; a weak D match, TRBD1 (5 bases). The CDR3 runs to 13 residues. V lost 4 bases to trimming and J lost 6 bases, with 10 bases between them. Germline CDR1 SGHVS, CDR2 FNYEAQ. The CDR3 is CASSSRDVNEQFF. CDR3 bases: TGTGCCAGCAGCTCCAGGGATGTCAATGAGCAGTTCTTC.

CDR3 region: CASSYLPEARETQYF. The CDR3 nucleotides are TGTGCCAGCAGTTACTTACCAGAGGCGAGAGAGACCCAGTACTTC. The chain combines TRBV6-5 with TRBJ2-5, with D unclear. V lost 1 base and J 4 bases, leaving 13 bases between the germline ends. The CDR3 length is 15 residues. The germline V gene encodes CDR1 MNHEY and CDR2 SVGAGI.

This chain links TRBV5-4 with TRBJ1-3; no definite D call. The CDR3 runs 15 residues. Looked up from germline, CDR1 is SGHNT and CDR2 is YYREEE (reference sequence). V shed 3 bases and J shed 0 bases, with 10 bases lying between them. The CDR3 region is CASSSHAGSGNTIYF. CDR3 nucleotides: TGTGCCAGCAGCTCCCACGCGGGCTCTGGAAACACCATATATTTT.